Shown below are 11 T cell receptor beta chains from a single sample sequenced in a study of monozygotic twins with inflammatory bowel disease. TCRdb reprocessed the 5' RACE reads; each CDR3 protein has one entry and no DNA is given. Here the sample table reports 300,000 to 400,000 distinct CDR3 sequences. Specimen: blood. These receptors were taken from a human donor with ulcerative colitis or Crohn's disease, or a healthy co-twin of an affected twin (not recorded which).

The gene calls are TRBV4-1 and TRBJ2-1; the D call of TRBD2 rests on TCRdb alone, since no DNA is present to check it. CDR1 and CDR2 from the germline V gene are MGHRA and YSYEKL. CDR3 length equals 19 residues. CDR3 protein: CASSQGLAGVLSSYNEQFF.

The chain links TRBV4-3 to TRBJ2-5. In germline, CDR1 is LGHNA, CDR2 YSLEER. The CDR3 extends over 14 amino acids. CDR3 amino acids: CASSTVAVGETQYF.

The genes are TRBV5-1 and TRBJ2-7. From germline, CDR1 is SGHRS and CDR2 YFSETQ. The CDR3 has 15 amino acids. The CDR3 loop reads CASSLGGRDSYEQYF.

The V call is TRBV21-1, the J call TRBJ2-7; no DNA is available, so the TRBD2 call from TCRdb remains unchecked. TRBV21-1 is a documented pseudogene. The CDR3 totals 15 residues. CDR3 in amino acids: CASKSMGLEIYEQYF.

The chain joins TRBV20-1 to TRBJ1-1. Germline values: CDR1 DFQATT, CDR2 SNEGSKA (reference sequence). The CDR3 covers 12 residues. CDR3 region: CSAEGRATEAFF.

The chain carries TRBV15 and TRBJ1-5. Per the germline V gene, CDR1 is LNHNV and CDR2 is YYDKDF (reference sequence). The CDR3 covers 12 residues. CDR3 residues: CATSRDRQPQHF.

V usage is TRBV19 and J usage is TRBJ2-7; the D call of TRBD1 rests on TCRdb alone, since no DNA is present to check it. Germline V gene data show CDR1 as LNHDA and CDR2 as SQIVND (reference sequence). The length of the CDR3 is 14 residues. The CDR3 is CASSADRVSYEQYF.

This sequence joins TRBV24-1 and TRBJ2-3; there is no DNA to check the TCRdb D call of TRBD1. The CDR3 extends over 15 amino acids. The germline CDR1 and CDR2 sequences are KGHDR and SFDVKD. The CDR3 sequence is CATSDYSQGRDTQYF.

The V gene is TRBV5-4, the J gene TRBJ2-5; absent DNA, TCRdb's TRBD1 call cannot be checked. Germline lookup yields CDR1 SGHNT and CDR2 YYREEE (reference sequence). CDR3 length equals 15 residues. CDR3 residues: CASSSTQGAQGTQYF.

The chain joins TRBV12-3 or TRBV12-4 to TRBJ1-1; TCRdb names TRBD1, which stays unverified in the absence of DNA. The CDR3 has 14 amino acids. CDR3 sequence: CASSLRTANTEAFF.

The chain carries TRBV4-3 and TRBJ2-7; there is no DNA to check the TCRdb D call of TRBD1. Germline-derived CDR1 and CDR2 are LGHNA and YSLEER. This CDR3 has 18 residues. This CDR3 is CASSQGASSGTGLYEQYF.